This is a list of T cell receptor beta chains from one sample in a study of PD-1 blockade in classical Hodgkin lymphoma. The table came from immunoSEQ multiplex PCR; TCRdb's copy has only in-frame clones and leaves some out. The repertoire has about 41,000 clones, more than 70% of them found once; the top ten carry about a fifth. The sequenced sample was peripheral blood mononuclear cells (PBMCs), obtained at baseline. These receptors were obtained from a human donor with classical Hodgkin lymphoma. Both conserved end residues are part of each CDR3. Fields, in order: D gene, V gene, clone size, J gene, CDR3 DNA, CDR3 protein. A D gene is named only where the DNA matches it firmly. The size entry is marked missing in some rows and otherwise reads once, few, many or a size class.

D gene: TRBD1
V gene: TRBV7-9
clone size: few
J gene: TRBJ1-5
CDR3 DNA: TGTGCCAGCAGCCCGGGACAGGGTGGCAATCAGCCCCAGCATTTT
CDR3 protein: CASSPGQGGNQPQHF

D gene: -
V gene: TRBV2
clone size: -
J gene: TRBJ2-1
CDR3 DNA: TGTGCCAGCAGTGAAGGGTACAATGAGCAGTTCTTC
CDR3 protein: CASSEGYNEQFF

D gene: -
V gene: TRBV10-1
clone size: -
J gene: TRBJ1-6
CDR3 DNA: TGCGCCCCAGAAGGGGTTCTGAATTCACCCCTCCACTTT
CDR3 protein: CAPEGVLNSPLHF

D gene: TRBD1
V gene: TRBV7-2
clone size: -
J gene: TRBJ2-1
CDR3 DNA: TGTGCCAGCAGCCTAGGGACAGGGGTTGAGCAGTTCTTC
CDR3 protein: CASSLGTGVEQFF

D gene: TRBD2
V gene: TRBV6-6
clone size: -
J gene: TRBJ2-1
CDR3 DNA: TGTGCCAGCAGCCTAGCGGGAGGGTACAATGAGCAGTTCTTC
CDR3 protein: CASSLAGGYNEQFF

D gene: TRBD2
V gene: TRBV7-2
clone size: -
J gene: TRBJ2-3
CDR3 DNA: TGTGCCAGCAGCCTAGCGGGAGGTTTCACAGATACGCAGTATTTT
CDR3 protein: CASSLAGGFTDTQYF

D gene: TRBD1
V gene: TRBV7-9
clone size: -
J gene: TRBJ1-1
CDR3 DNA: TGTGCCAGCAGCCTGCGACAGGGGAACACTGAAGCTTTCTTT
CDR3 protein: CASSLRQGNTEAFF

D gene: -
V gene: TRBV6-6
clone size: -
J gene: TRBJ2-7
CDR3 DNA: TGTGCCAGCACCGGGACGGTGAGCTCCTACGAGCAGTACTTC
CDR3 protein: CASTGTVSSYEQYF

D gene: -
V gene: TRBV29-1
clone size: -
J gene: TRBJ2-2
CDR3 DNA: TGCAGCGTTGGACGTCAATCTGGGTCCCCCGACACCGGGGAGCTGTTTTTT
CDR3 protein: CSVGRQSGSPDTGELFF

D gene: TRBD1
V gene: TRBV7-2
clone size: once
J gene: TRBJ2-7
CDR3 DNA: TGTGCCAGCAGCCTCGTGACAGGGGGTACCTACGAGCAGTACTTC
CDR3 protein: CASSLVTGGTYEQYF

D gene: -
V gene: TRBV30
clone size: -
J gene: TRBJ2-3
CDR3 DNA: TGTGCCTGGAGTGTAAAGGATACGCAGTATTTT
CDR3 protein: CAWSVKDTQYF

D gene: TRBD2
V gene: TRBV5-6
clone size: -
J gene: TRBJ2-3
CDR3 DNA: TGTGCCAGCAGCTTTTTGCCACTAGCGGACACAGATACGCAGTATTTT
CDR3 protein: CASSFLPLADTDTQYF

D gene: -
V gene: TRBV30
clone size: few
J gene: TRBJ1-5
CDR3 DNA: TGTGCCTGGAGCGGAGGGATAGGTGGCAATCAGCCCCAGCATTTT
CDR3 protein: CAWSGGIGGNQPQHF

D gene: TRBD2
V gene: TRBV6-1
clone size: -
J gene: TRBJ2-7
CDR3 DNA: TGTGCCAGCAGTGAAGACAAGCGGGGCGGGCCCTACGAGCAGTACTTC
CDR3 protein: CASSEDKRGGPYEQYF

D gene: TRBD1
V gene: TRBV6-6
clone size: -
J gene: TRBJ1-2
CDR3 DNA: TGTGCCAGCAGTACCCGACAGGGTGATGGCTACACCTTC
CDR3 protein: CASSTRQGDGYTF

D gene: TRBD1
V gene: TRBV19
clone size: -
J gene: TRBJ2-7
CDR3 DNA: TGTGCCAGTAGTACACTCACAGGGGGCGTCGCCTACGAGCAGTACTTC
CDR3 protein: CASSTLTGGVAYEQYF

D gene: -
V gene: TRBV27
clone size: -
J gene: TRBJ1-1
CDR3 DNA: TGTGCCAGCAGCGAAGGGGGGAAGACTGAAGCTTTCTTT
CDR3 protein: CASSEGGKTEAFF

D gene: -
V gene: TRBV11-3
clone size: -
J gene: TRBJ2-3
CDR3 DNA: TGTGCCAGCAGCTTAGATGGAACGGGAGATACGCAGTATTTT
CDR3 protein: CASSLDGTGDTQYF

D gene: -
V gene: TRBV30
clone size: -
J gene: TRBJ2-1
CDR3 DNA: TGTGCCTGGAGCGCGCTAGCGCACATTCAGTTCTTC
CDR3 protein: CAWSALAHIQFF

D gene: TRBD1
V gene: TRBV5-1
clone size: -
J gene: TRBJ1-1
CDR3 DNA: TGCGCCAGCAGCTCCCAGGGGGGTAGCACTGAAGCTTTCTTT
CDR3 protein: CASSSQGGSTEAFF

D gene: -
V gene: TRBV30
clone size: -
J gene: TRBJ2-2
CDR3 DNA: TGTGCCTGCCTTCTAGAGGGGGGTAACACCGGGGAGCTGTTTTTT
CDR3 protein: CACLLEGGNTGELFF

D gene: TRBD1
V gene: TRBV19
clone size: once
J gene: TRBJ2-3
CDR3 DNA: TGTGCCTCCGCGGACAGGGCCACAGATACGCAGTATTTT
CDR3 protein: CASADRATDTQYF

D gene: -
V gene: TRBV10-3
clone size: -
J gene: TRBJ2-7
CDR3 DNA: TGTGCCATCAGTGAGTCGGGGTCCTACGAGCAGTACTTC
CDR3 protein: CAISESGSYEQYF

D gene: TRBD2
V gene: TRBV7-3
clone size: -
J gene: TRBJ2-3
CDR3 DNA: TGTGCCAGCAGCTTGGGACTAGCGGGAGGGACAGATACGCAGTATTTT
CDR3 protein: CASSLGLAGGTDTQYF

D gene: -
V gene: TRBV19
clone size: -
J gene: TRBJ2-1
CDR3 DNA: TGTGCCAGTAGAGGGGGGAGGTGGGGAGATGAGCAGTTCTTC
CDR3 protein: CASRGGRWGDEQFF

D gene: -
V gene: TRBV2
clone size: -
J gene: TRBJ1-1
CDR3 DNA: TGTGCCAGCAGTGGGATGACGGCCGAAGCTTTCTTT
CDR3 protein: CASSGMTAEAFF

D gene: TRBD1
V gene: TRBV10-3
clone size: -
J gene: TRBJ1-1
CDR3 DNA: TGTGCCATCAGCCCTGACAGGGACACTGAAGCTTTCTTT
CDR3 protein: CAISPDRDTEAFF

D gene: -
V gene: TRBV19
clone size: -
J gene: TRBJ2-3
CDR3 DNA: TGTGCCAGTAGTTCAAGGCCCTCTAGCACAGATACGCAGTATTTT
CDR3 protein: CASSSRPSSTDTQYF

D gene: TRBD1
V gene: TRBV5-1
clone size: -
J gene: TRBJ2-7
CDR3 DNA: TGCGCCAGCAGCCACCTTATGACAGGGACAACCTACGAGCAGTACTTC
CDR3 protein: CASSHLMTGTTYEQYF

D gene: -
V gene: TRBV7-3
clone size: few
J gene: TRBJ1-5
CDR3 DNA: TGTGCCAGCAGCTTGGGGGGAGATCAGCCCCAGCATTTT
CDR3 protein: CASSLGGDQPQHF

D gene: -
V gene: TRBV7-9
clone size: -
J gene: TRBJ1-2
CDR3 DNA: TGTGCCAGCAGCTTATTAGCTGCTGAGGATGGCTACACCTTC
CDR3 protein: CASSLLAAEDGYTF

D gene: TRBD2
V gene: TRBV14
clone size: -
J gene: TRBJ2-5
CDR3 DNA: TGTGCCAGCAGCCCACTCGCGACTAGCGGGAGTGGGTACCAAGAGACCCAGTACTTC
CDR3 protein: CASSPLATSGSGYQETQYF

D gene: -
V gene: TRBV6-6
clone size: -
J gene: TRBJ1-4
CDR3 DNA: TGTGCCAGCAGTTTTTCCCCCGAGGGAAAACTGTTTTTT
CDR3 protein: CASSFSPEGKLFF

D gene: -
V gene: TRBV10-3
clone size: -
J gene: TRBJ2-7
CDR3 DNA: TGTGCCATCAGCCCCAGGGGGGTCTACGAGCAGTACTTC
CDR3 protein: CAISPRGVYEQYF

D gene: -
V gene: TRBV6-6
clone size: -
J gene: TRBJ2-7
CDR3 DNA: TGTGCCACCCGGTCCGGACCCTCCTACGAGCAGTACTTC
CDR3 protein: CATRSGPSYEQYF

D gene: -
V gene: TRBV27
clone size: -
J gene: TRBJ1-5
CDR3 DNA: TGTGCCAGCACGTTTTCCCCGGGCCAGCCCCAGCATTTT
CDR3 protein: CASTFSPGQPQHF

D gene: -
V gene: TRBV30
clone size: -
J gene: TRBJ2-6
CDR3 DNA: TGTGCCTGGAGAGTGCGGGCAGGGGGGATCTCTGGGGCCAACGTCCTGACTTTC
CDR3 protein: CAWRVRAGGISGANVLTF

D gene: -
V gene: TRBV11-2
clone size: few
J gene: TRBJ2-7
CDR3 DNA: TGTGCCAGCAGCCCTGACAACCACTACGAGCAGTACTTC
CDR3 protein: CASSPDNHYEQYF

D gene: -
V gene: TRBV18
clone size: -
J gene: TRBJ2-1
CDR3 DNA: TGTGCCAGCTCACCACTGGGCAATGAGCAGTTCTTC
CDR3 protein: CASSPLGNEQFF

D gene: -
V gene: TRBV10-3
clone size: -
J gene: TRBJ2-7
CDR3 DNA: TGTGCCATCAGTGAGGGACCCTACGAGCAGTACTTC
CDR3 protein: CAISEGPYEQYF

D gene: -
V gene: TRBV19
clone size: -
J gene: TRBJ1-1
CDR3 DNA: TGTGCCAGTAGTGTGAGACTCGGGGCCATGAACACTGAAGCTTTCTTT
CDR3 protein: CASSVRLGAMNTEAFF

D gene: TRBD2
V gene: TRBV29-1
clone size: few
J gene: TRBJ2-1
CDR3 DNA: TGCAGCGTGTTTAGCGGGTCGCGGGGAGATGAGCAGTTCTTC
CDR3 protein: CSVFSGSRGDEQFF

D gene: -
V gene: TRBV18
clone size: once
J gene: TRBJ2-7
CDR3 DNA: TGTGCCAGCTCACCGGACAGGGAGGGCTCCTACGAGCAGTACTTC
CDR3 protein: CASSPDREGSYEQYF

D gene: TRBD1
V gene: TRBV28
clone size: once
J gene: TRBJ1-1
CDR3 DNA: TGTGCCAGCAGTTTGACACCCAGGGGGCGTGAAGCTTTCTTT
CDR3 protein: CASSLTPRGREAFF

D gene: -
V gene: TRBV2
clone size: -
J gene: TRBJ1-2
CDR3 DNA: TGTGCCAGCAGGTGGACAGCCGTACTATCTAACTATGGCTACACCTTC
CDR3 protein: CASRWTAVLSNYGYTF

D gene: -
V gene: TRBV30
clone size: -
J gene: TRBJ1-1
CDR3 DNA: TGTGCCTGGAGTGTACAGGGCAGGGAAGCTTTCTTT
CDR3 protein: CAWSVQGREAFF

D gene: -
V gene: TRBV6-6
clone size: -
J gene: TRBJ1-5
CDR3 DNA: TGTGCCAGCAGTTACTCCACCCAGCCCCAGCATTTT
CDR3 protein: CASSYSTQPQHF

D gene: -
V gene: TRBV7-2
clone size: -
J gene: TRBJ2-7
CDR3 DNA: TGTGCCAGCAGCCTTGACTGGAGCTCCTACGAGCAGTACTTC
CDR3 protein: CASSLDWSSYEQYF

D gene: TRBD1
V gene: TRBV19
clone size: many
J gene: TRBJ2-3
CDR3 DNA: TGTGCCAGTAGTATCGAGGGGGCTGGCACAGATACGCAGTATTTT
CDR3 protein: CASSIEGAGTDTQYF

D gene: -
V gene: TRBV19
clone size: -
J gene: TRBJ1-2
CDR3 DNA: TGTGCCAGTAGTACCCTTCGAAAGGGAGGCTACACCTTC
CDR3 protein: CASSTLRKGGYTF

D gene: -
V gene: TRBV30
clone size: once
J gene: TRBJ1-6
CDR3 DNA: TGTGCCTGGAGTACTGGGACGAATTCACCCCTCCACTTT
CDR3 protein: CAWSTGTNSPLHF

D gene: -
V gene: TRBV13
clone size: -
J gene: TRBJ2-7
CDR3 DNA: TGTGCCAGCAGCTCCCTAGACCGCGGCGAGCAGTACTTC
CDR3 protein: CASSSLDRGEQYF